The 16 T cell receptor beta chains reported below all come from one sample, sequenced in a study of blood T cell repertoires in COVID-19. Assay used: immunoSEQ multiplex PCR; TCRdb lists only in-frame clones, some missing. There are 300,000 to 400,000 clones in the sample; 65% to 90% occur only once, and less than 9% lies in the top ten. What was sequenced was peripheral blood. The receptor set was obtained from a woman aged 60 to 75 with COVID-19, enrolled during active disease.

The chain joins TRBV30 to TRBJ2-5; D is uncertain. The length of the CDR3 is 13 residues. From germline, CDR1 is GTSNPN and CDR2 SVGIG (reference sequence). V shed 7 bases and J shed 5 bases, with 17 bases lying between them. CDR3 sequence reads: CALMIKGGETQYF. The DNA for the CDR3 is TGTGCCTTGATGATCAAAGGCGGTGAGACCCAGTACTTC.

This clone was seen only once. This chain uses TRBV19 with TRBJ2-5; D is unresolved. V shed 1 base and J shed 4 bases, with 13 bases lying between them. This CDR3 has 15 amino acids. Germline V CDR1 and CDR2: LNHDA, SQIVND (reference sequence). The CDR3 DNA reads as TGTGCCAGTAGTATAGGGCTAGAAACGGGAGAGACCCAGTACTTC. It yields the protein CASSIGLETGETQYF.

The chain uses TRBV7-9 and TRBJ1-2; D may be TRBD1 (5 bases). Trimming removed 2 bases at V and 13 bases at J, with 14 bases between. The CDR3 is 12 amino acids. The V gene's germline CDR1 is SEHNR and CDR2 FQNEAQ (reference sequence). CDR3 sequence (DNA): TGTGCCAGCAGCTTACCGTTAGGGGTCAGCACCTTC. Its translation: CASSLPLGVSTF.

The rearrangement joins TRBV12-3 or TRBV12-4 to TRBJ2-5; D is ambiguous. V was pared by 3 bases and J by 7 bases, with 6 bases between. The CDR3 has 11 amino acids. CDR3 residues: CASSFRGTQYF. As DNA, the CDR3 is TGTGCCAGCAGTTTCCGAGGGACCCAGTACTTC.

This clone was detected only a few times. This chain connects TRBV7-3 to TRBJ2-7; TRBD1 agrees at 9 bases. There are 14 residues in the CDR3. Per germline, CDR1 SGHTA and CDR2 FQGTGA. J was trimmed by 6 bases and V by 4 bases; bases with no gene match: 7. The DNA of the CDR3 is TGTGCCAGCAGCTCGGGACAGGGTGGACGCGAGCAGTACTTC. Protein product: CASSSGQGGREQYF.

The chain combines TRBV5-1 with TRBJ2-2; perhaps TRBD1 as D (6 bases). Deletions cut 4 bases from V and 2 bases from J, with 9 bases between. The CDR3 loop spans 14 amino acids. Germline V gene data show CDR1 as SGHRS and CDR2 as YFSETQ. The CDR3 loop reads CASSPQGNTGELFF. CDR3 coding DNA: TGCGCCAGCAGCCCACAGGGTAACACCGGGGAGCTGTTTTTT.

The rearrangement links TRBV9 to TRBJ2-3, with TRBD1 matching over 8 bases. The J segment lost 0 bases and the V segment lost 2 bases, leaving 5 bases of the junction unmatched. This CDR3 has 16 amino acids. Looked up from germline, CDR1 is SGDLS and CDR2 is YYNGEE. CDR3 in amino acids: CASSVSTGGSTDTQYF. CDR3 nucleotides: TGTGCCAGCAGCGTTAGCACAGGGGGGAGCACAGATACGCAGTATTTT.

V and J are TRBV27 and TRBJ2-7, with 10 bases identical to TRBD1. The CDR3 covers 15 residues. V shed 5 bases, J shed 4 bases, and the junction held 8 bases outside the gene matches. CDR1 and CDR2 (germline): MNHEY, SMNVEV (reference sequence). CDR3 sequence reads: CASSTRQGAGYEQYF. The CDR3 DNA reads TGTGCCAGCAGTACCCGACAGGGGGCCGGATACGAGCAGTACTTC.

The V and J genes are TRBV3-1 (or the pseudogene TRBV3-2) and TRBJ2-3, with TRBD1 identical over 8 bases. In germline, CDR1 is LGHDT, CDR2 YNNKEL (reference sequence). V gave up 1 base and J gave up 5 bases; unmatched junction bases: 5. The CDR3 is made up of 15 amino acids. CDR3 coding DNA: TGTGCCAGCAGCCAAGGGCAGGGGGCGCAAGATACGCAGTATTTT. This sequence encodes CASSQGQGAQDTQYF.

The chain employs TRBV7-3 and TRBJ2-2; no clear D gene. The V and J ends lost 2 bases and 4 bases respectively, with 5 bases between them. The CDR3 runs to 13 residues. Germline assignment: CDR1 SGHTA and CDR2 FQGTGA. The chain's CDR3 is CASSLAITGELFF. The CDR3 nucleotides read TGTGCCAGCAGCTTAGCTATCACCGGGGAGCTGTTTTTT.

This CDR3 reads CASSRDRPGDTF. In nucleotides, the CDR3 is TGTGCCAGCAGCCGGGACAGACCCGGCGACACCTTC. The chain uses TRBV7-9 and TRBJ1-2, with 7 bases identical to TRBD1. V gave up 5 bases and J gave up 12 bases; unmatched junction bases: 9. The CDR3 has 12 residues. Germline loops: CDR1 SEHNR, CDR2 FQNEAQ (reference sequence).

V usage is TRBV5-1 and J usage is TRBJ1-4; TRBD1 matches at 8 bases. The CDR3 extends over 15 amino acids. The junction had 5 bases not matched to a gene; V was cut back by 0 bases and J by 7 bases. Germline V gives CDR1 SGHRS, CDR2 YFSETQ. CDR3 nucleotide sequence: TGCGCCAGCAGCTTGGCCAACGACAGGGGTGAAAAACTGTTTTTT. The encoded protein is CASSLANDRGEKLFF.

The sample holds one count of this clone. The chain recombines TRBV24-1 with TRBJ2-2, with 8 bases lining up with TRBD2. The CDR3 is 14 residues long. CDR1 and CDR2 (germline): KGHDR, SFDVKD. V lost 6 bases, J lost 6 bases, and 5 bases stayed unmatched. As DNA, the CDR3 is TGTGCCACCAGTCTACGCGGGGGGTCCGGGGAGCTGTTTTTT. Its protein is CATSLRGGSGELFF.

The genes are TRBV11-1 and TRBJ2-6, with D perhaps TRBD2 (5 bases). Trimming left V 8 bases short and J 0 bases short, with 8 bases between. The germline V gene encodes CDR1 SGHAT and CDR2 FQDESV (reference sequence). The CDR3 sequence is 14 residues long. CDR3 sequence reads: CASGLASGANVLTF. The DNA for the CDR3 is TGTGCCAGCGGACTGGCCTCTGGGGCCAACGTCCTGACTTTC.

This chain joins TRBV2 and TRBJ2-1; 11 bases map to TRBD2. The CDR3 runs to 15 residues. With 8 bases clipped from V and 4 bases from J, the junction kept 7 bases outside the gene matches. Germline V gene lookup returns CDR1 SNHLY and CDR2 FYNNEI. The CDR3 region is CASVSGGAGYNEQFF. The CDR3, as DNA: TGTGCCAGCGTTAGCGGGGGGGCAGGATACAATGAGCAGTTCTTC.

This chain uses TRBV4-1 with TRBJ2-1, with D maybe TRBD2 (7 bases). V was cut by 1 base and J by 8 bases, with 15 bases left in between. The germline CDR1 and CDR2 sequences are MGHRA and YSYEKL. CDR3 length: 15 residues. The CDR3 nucleotides are TGCGCCAGCAGCCAAGGGCGGGGGCCCGTGGATGAGCAGTTCTTC. It translates to CASSQGRGPVDEQFF.